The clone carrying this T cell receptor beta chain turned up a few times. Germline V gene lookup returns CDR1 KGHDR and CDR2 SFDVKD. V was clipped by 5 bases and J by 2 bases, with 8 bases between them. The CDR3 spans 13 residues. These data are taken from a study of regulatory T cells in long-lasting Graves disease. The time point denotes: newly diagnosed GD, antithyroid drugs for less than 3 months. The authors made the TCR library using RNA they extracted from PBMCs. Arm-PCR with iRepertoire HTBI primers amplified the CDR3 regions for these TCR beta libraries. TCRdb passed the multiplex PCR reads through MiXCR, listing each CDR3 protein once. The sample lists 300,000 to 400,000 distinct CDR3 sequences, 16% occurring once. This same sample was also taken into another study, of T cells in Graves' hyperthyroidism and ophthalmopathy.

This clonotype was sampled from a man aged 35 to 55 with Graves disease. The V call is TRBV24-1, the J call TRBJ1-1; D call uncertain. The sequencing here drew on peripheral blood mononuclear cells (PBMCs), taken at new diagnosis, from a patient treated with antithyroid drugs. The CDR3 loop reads CATSGGRNTEAFF. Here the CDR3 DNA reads TGTGCCACCAGTGGCGGAAGAAACACTGAAGCTTTCTTT.